The table lists the clone carrying this TCR beta chain with many counts. Its target is not known. This specimen belongs to a study of read filtering for tumor transcriptome and immune sequencing. On the study more broadly: RNA-seq yielded only roughly 85 to 1,400 TCR reads, IR-seq about 4 to 10.27 million. Study findings and constraints: Around 82% of IR-seq clonotypes had a single read, yet these held about 3.5% of reads.

The library was built from around 380 ng RNA with molecular barcoded adaptors for alpha/delta and beta/gamma chains. TCRdb re-derived calls from the reads in MiXCR, one entry per CDR3 protein. Found here are some 48,000 distinct CDR3 sequences, roughly 20% of them singletons; the top ten hold approximately 15%. V lost 7 bases and J 5 bases, leaving 36 bases between the germline ends. The CDR3 spans 21 residues. The origin of this receptor is a donor at least 40 years old with multiple myeloma. The genes are TRBV12-3 or TRBV12-4 and TRBJ2-1; D assignment may be TRBD1 or TRBD2 (5 bases each). Sequencing was done on a sample of a population of CD138-negative cells sorted from bone marrow. CDR3 nucleotides: TGTGCCAGCAAATCCCTGCTTCCCCCAGTTACGGGGACCGGACTCCACAATGAGCAGTTCTTC. Translated, it gives CASKSLLPPVTGTGLHNEQFF.